This TCR beta chain appears in the sequencing data of a study of CD4 T cells in relation to SARS-CoV-2 and coronaviruses (dated by TCRdb to the early 2020s). About the study as a whole: In the ViraFEST assay, PBMCs were cultured with antigen for less than eleven days, after which TCR beta CDR3s were sequenced to identify clonal expansions specific to the antigen. An HIV-1 Nef peptide pool or a culture without peptide was used as the negative reference condition. Using patient-derived lymphoblastoid cell lines, the shared crossreactive spike epitopes were mapped to their HLA restriction. The study assessed, at the TCR clonotype level, memory CD4+ T cell crossreactivity between SARS-CoV-2 and common cold coronavirus spike proteins. The Adaptive Biotechnologies TCR-sequencing kit was used for samples from a few pre-COVID donors and for the naive versus memory experiments, whereas the other data were Illumina-based. A different TCR-beta assay, based on Illumina, was used to sequence expansion assays from other donors in the study.

Concerning this clone itself: Which antigen it targets is not known. The record has no base qualities; no much larger clone is one base away.

CD4+ T cells from unexposed donors were collected before the COVID-19 pandemic (2011-2018). The EasySep CD4+ T cell isolation kit was used to isolate CD4+ T cells once the cultures had run for about 11 days. Unexposed donor CD4+ T cells were tested for reactivity to SARS-CoV-2 S and N and four common cold coronavirus spike pools, as cell number allowed. PBMCs were cultured at approximately 2 million per well in IMDM supplemented with 5% human AB serum and 10 IU/ml IL-2. Half of the culture medium was replaced with fresh IL-2-containing medium on days 3 and 7. In general, triplicate replicate wells were used for every peptide culture condition. The leukapheresis product used for the unexposed donors was purchased from a commercial source. Ficoll-Paque PLUS gradient centrifugation was used to isolate PBMCs from leukapheresis product or whole blood. PBMCs were either cryopreserved at -140°C or used fresh in the expansion assay. The QIAamp Micro DNA Kit was used to extract genomic DNA from the CD4+ T cells.

Libraries were prepared through the immunoSEQ multiplex PCR assay. The authors' pipeline ran thus. During preprocessing, nonproductive sequences were removed, as were CDR3s that did not start with C, did not end with F or W, or were shorter than 7 amino acids. The MANAFEST web app was used to call antigen-specific clonotypes on the basis of expansion compared with the reference and with other culture wells. A clone counted as positive if significantly expanded in 2 of 3 replicate wells versus the reference culture at FDR below 0.05. Positive clones also required significant expansion versus all other tandem wells and an odds ratio above 5. CDR3 homology was quantified as pairwise Levenshtein distance, calculated with the stringdist R package after three terminal residues were trimmed from each end. Imported from immuneACCESS, the table was reduced by TCRdb to in-frame sequences with V and J called. These copies leave out some clones; in studies compared against another copy, an unresolved V gene accounts for under half, and the cause of the remainder is not known. The D gene and trimming were derived from the DNA, and the V and J assignments and clone size from that table. Present in this sample are 12,000 or so clones, 69% of which were seen just once. The ten largest clones take up around 7.6% of the sample.

The CDR3 sequence holds 13 residues, the cysteine and phenylalanine included. Here the CDR3 DNA is all that survives: 39 bases in frame from base 1. V gives up 6 bases and J gives up 0 bases, and the segment between their germline ends measures 9 bases. Points the paper makes about the study in general: No donor contributed both pre-pandemic and post-infection samples, which limited tracing the source of pre-existing responses. Memory CD4+ clonotypes crossrecognizing SARS-CoV-2 and at least one common cold coronavirus spike were found in 60% to 75% of donors. Significantly weaker SARS-CoV-2-driven expansion was shown by crossreactive clones than by monoreactive clones, consistent with antigenic imprinting. The study was limited by small numbers of patients and tested TCRs. Because the crossreactivity analysis focused on spike protein, crossreactivity against other viral proteins was not assessed.

This chain joins TRBV12-3 or TRBV12-4 to TRBJ2-7; D gene: possibly TRBD1, on 6 matching bases. Specimen: CD4+ T cells from PBMCs, cultured in vitro. This TCR derives from a human donor in good health. For the CDR3, the sequence is CASRTGTSYEQYF. In nucleotides, the sequence is TGTGCCAGCAGGACAGGTACCTCCTACGAGCAGTACTTC.